Listed here are 14 T cell receptor beta chains from one sample, sequenced in a study of cytomegalovirus exposure and HLA in healthy donors. It was with 60 Vbeta and 13 Jbeta primers that the PCR ran. The table came from immunoSEQ multiplex PCR; TCRdb's copy has only in-frame clones and leaves some out. The data show over 150,000 clones, approximately 80% seen once. The sequenced sample was PBMCs. Source of these receptors: a woman aged 30 to 39 in good health and CMV-seropositive.

This rearrangement joins TRBV7-3 to TRBJ2-6; 9 bases are shared with TRBD1. In germline, CDR1 is SGHTA, CDR2 FQGTGA. CDR3 length: 18 amino acids. J was trimmed by 4 bases and V by 6 bases; bases with no gene match: 13. CDR3 in amino acids: CASSSGQGSRKGANVLTF. The CDR3 nucleotides read TGTGCCAGCAGTTCCGGACAGGGGTCCAGAAAAGGGGCCAACGTCCTGACTTTC.

V gene TRBV29-1 combines with J gene TRBJ1-2; no firm D call. This CDR3 has 8 amino acids. In germline, CDR1 is SQVTM, CDR2 ANQGSEA. The DNA of the CDR3 is TGCAGTCACAATGGCTACACCTTC. Amino acid sequence: CSHNGYTF.

To note about this clone: One end of the junction varies from germline; a read error may be responsible. The V gene is TRBV5-6, the J gene TRBJ2-5; 7 bases are a match to TRBD2. CDR1 and CDR2 from the germline V gene are SGHDT and YYEEEE. CDR3 length: 14 amino acids. The CDR3 protein is CASSFRTRVKTQYF. As DNA, the CDR3 is TGCGCCAGCAGCTTTAGGACTAGAGTAAAGACCCAGTACTTC. The full variable domain, its missing parts supplied by reference TRBV5-6 and TRBJ2-5, is DAGVTQSPTHLIKTRGQQVTLRCSPKSGHDTVSWYQQALGQGPQFIFQYYEEEERQRGNFPDRFSGHQFPNYSSELNVNALLLGDSALYLCASSFRTRVKTQYFGPGTRLLVL.

This clone was seen a single time. CDR3 residues: CASSLQSNSYNSPLHF. CDR3 DNA sequence: TGTGCCAGCAGTCTCCAGTCAAACTCCTATAATTCACCCCTCCACTTT. This chain uses TRBV27 with TRBJ1-6, with D unresolved. Germline lookup yields CDR1 MNHEY and CDR2 SMNVEV (reference sequence). Trimming took 5 bases from V and 0 from J, leaving 11 bases between them. CDR3 length: 16 amino acids.

V and J are TRBV4-3 and TRBJ1-1; a possible D gene is TRBD1 (5 bases). V was trimmed by 4 bases and J by 2 bases, leaving 17 bases between them. The germline V gene encodes CDR1 LGHNA and CDR2 YSLEER. The CDR3 contains 16 residues. The CDR3 loop is CASSPRGGGSNTEAFF. DNA of the CDR3: TGCGCCAGCAGCCCTCGGGGCGGGGGTTCAAACACTGAAGCTTTCTTT.

Notes on this clone: This sample also contains other DNA sequences that code for the same CDR3. The chain couples TRBV7-2 to TRBJ1-1; possibly TRBD1 for D (6 bases). Trimming cost V 5 bases and J 3 bases, with 13 bases left between them. Looked up from germline, CDR1 is SGHTA and CDR2 is FQGNSA. The CDR3 is 14 residues long. The DNA of the CDR3 is TGTGCCAGCAGCCCGAGCCCAGGGGACACTGAAGCTTTCTTT. Protein sequence: CASSPSPGDTEAFF.

The chain combines TRBV6-6 with TRBJ1-2; D remains ambiguous. The CDR3 has 12 residues. Trimming stripped 7 bases from V and 4 bases from J, with 10 bases between. CDR1 is MNHNY, CDR2 SVGAGI, per germline (reference sequence). The CDR3 DNA is TGTGCCAGCACCGAGAGTAGCTATGGCTACACCTTC. Its translation: CASTESSYGYTF.

This clone was detected only once. This sequence joins TRBV15 and TRBJ2-1, with D unresolved. Deletions cut 0 bases from V and 6 bases from J, with 9 bases between. There are 14 residues in the CDR3. Germline CDR1 reads LNHNV; CDR2 reads YYDKDF (reference sequence). The CDR3 protein is CATSRDPSSNEQFF. CDR3 sequence (DNA): TGTGCCACCAGCAGAGATCCCAGTTCCAATGAGCAGTTCTTC.

The rearrangement uses TRBV27 and TRBJ2-1; TRBD1 matches at 7 bases. The V gene end was trimmed by 6 bases and the J gene end by 4 bases; junction bases not matched to a gene: 12. The V gene's germline CDR1 is MNHEY and CDR2 SMNVEV (reference sequence). The CDR3 is 16 residues long. This CDR3 reads CASRGQSQGSYNEQFF. In DNA, the CDR3 is TGTGCCAGCAGGGGACAGAGTCAGGGGTCTTACAATGAGCAGTTCTTC.

J is TRBJ1-1 and V is TRBV19, with a tentative D call TRBD1 (6 bases). Trimming removed 6 bases at V and 1 base at J, with 12 bases between. Germline CDR1 and CDR2: LNHDA and SQIVND (reference sequence). The CDR3 sequence is 14 residues long. CDR3 loop: CASSSRGANTEAFF. The CDR3 region has the DNA TGTGCCAGTAGCTCCCGGGGGGCGAACACTGAAGCTTTCTTT.

The chain recombines TRBV30 with TRBJ2-2; 7 bases match TRBD2. The J segment lost 2 bases and the V segment lost 3 bases, leaving 6 bases of the junction unmatched. There are 15 residues in the CDR3. From germline, CDR1 is GTSNPN and CDR2 SVGIG (reference sequence). In DNA form, the CDR3 reads TGTGCCTGGAGGGCGGGGGTCGGTAACACCGGGGAGCTGTTTTTT. Its translation is CAWRAGVGNTGELFF.

This clone has just a few counts. The chain carries TRBV5-1 and TRBJ1-2, with 7 bases fitting TRBD1. V shed 4 bases and J 5 bases; nucleotides not matched to a gene: 17. CDR1 is SGHRS, CDR2 YFSETQ, per germline. This CDR3 region has 17 residues. This CDR3 is CASSLGTAEAPLYGYTF. The CDR3 DNA reads TGCGCCAGCAGCCTTGGGACAGCGGAGGCGCCCCTATATGGCTACACCTTC.

This clone was seen a handful of times. The chain uses TRBV7-9 and TRBJ2-3, with TRBD1 as a possible D gene (5 bases). There are 15 residues in the CDR3. V lost 5 bases and J lost 0, with 12 bases in between. Germline V gene sequence: CDR1 SEHNR, CDR2 FQNEAQ (reference sequence). CDR3 residues: CASSPDITSTDTQYF. In DNA, the CDR3 is TGTGCCAGCAGCCCGGACATTACGAGCACAGATACGCAGTATTTT. Full variable domain (missing parts from reference TRBV7-9 and TRBJ2-3): DTGVSQNPRHKITKRGQNVTFRCDPISEHNRLYWYRQTLGQGPEFLTYFQNEAQLEKSRLLSDRFSAERPKGSFSTLEIQRTEQGDSAMYLCASSPDITSTDTQYFGPGTRLTVL.

The chain has TRBV6-6 and TRBJ2-3; 9 positions match TRBD1. The CDR3 covers 16 residues. J gave up 4 bases and V 2 bases, and 7 bases lay outside the gene matches. CDR1 and CDR2 from the germline V gene are MNHNY and SVGAGI (reference sequence). As DNA, the CDR3 is TGTGCCAGCAGTTACGCCCGGACAGGGGTGGCAGATACGCAGTATTTT. This translates into CASSYARTGVADTQYF.